This T cell receptor (beta chain) was documented in a study of blood T cell repertoires in COVID-19. The V and J ends lost 10 bases and 1 base respectively, with 14 bases between them. CDR3 size: 14 residues. Looked up from germline, CDR1 is MGHDK and CDR2 is SYGVNS. The method was immunoSEQ multiplex PCR; TCRdb's version includes in-frame clones alone and lacks a portion of them. The sample shows 350,000 to 500,000 clones, about 88% of them seen only once. The rearrangement uses TRBV25-1 and TRBJ2-4, with TRBD1 as a possible D gene (5 bases). This receptor was obtained from a woman aged 18-35 years who had been exposed to COVID-19. Sequencing was performed on PBMCs or T cells enriched from blood (not recorded which). The DNA of the CDR3 is TGTGCCACCCAAGACAGAAAGGCCAAAAACATTCAGTACTTC. Protein product: CATQDRKAKNIQYF.